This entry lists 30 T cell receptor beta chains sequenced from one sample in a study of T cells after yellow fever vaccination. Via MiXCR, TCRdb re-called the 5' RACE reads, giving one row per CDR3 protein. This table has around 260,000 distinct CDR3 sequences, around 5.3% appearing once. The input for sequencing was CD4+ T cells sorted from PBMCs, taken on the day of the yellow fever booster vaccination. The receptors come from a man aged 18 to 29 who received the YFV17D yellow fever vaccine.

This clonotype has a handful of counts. The chain's CDR3 is CSALGQGRNTIYF. The CDR3 coding sequence is TGCAGTGCTTTAGGACAGGGCAGAAACACCATATATTTT. V usage is TRBV20-1 and J usage is TRBJ1-3, with TRBD1 matching over 8 bases. The germline V gene encodes CDR1 DFQATT and CDR2 SNEGSKA (reference sequence). The ends lost 5 bases at V and 5 bases at J; junction bases unmatched: 5. The CDR3 covers 13 residues.

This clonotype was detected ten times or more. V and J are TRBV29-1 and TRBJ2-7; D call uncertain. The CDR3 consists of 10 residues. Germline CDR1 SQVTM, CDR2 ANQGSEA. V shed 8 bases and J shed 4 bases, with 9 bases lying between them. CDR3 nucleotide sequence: TGCAGCCTTAGGGAATACGAGCAGTACGTC. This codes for CSLREYEQYV.

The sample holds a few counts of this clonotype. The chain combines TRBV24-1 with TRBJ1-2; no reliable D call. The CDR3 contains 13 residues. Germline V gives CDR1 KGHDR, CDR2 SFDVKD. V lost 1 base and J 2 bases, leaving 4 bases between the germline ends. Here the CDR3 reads CATSDFPNYGYTF. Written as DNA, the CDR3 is TGTGCCACCAGTGATTTCCCGAACTATGGCTACACCTTC.

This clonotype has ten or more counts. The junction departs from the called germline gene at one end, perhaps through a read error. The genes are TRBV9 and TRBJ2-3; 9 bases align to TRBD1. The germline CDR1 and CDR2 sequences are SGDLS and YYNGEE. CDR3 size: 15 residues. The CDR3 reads CASSEREGQGRTLDF. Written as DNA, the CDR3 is TGTGCCAGCAGCGAGAGGGAGGGACAGGGCCGAACGCTGGATTTT.

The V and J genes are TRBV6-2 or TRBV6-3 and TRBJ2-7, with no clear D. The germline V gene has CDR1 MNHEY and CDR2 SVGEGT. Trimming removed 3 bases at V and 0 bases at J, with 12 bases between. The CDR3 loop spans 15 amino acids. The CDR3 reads CASSYSRGSSYEQYV. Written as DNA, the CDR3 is TGTGCCAGCAGTTATAGTCGCGGTAGCTCCTACGAGCAGTACGTC.

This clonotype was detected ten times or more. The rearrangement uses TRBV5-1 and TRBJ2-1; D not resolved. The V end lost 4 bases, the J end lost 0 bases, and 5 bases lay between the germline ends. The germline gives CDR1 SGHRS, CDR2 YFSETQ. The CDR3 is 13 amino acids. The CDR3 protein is CASSGSSYNEQFF. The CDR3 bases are TGCGCCAGCAGCGGAAGCTCCTACAATGAGCAGTTCTTC.

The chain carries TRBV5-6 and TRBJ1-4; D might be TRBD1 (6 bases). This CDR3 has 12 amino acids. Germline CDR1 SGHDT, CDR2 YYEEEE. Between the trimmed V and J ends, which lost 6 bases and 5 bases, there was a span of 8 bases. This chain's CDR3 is CASNRENEKLFF. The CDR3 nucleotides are TGTGCCAGCAACAGGGAAAATGAAAAACTGTTTTTT.

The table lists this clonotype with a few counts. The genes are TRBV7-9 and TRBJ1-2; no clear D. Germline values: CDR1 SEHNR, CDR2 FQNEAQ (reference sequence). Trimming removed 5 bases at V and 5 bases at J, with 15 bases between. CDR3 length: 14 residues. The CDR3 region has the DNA TGTGCCAGCAGCCCTAGGAGGAGCAATTATGGCTACACCTTC. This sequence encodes CASSPRRSNYGYTF.

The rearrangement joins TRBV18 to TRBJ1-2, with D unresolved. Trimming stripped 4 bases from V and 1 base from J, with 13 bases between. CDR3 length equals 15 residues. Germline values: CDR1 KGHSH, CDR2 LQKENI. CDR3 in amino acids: CASSLRTEVNYGYTF. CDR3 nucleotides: TGTGCCAGCTCACTTCGGACGGAAGTTAACTATGGCTACACCTTC. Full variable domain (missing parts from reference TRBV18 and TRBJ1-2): NAGVMQNPRHLVRRRGQEARLRCSPMKGHSHVYWYRQLPEEGLKFMVYLQKENIIDESGMPKERFSAEFPKEGPSILRIQQVVRGDSAAYFCASSLRTEVNYGYTFGSGTRLTVV.

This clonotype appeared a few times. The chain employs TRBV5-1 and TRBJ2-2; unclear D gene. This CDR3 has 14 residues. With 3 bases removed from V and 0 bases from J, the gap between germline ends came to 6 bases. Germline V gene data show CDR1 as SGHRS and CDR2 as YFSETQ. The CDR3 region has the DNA TGCGCCAGCAGCTCCCTATCGAACACCGGGGAGCTGTTTTTT. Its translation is CASSSLSNTGELFF.

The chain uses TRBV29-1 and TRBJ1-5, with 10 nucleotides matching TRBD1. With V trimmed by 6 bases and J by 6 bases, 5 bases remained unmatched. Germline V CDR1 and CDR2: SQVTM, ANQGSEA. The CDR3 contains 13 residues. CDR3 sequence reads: CSVTTGGGQPQHF. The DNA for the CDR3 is TGCAGCGTCACGACAGGGGGCGGTCAGCCCCAGCATTTT.

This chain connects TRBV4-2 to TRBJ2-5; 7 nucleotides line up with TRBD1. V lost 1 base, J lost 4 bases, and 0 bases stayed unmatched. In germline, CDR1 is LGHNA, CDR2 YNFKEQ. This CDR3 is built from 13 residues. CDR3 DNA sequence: TGTGCCAGCAGCCAAGCAGGGGGAGAGACCCAGTACTTC. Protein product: CASSQAGGETQYF.

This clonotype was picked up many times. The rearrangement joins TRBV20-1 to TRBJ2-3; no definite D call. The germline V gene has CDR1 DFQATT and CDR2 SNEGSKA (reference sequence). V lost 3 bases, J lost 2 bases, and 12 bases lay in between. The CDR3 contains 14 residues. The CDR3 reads CSASLGATTDTQYF. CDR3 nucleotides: TGCAGTGCTAGTTTAGGCGCTACCACAGATACGCAGTATTTT.

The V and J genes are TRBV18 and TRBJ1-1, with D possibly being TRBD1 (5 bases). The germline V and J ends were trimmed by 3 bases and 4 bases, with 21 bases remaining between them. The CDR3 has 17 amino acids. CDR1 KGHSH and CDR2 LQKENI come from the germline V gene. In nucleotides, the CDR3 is TGTGCCAGCTCACCCGTAACAGGATTCATCGCGGGCACTGAAGCTTTCTTT. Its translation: CASSPVTGFIAGTEAFF.

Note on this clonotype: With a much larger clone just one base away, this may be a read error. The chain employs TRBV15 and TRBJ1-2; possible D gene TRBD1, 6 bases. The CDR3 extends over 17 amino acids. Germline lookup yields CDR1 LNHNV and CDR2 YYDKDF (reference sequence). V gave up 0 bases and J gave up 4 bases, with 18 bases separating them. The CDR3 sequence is CATSREGGRPHPYGYTF. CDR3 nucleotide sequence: TGTGCCACCAGCAGAGAGGGGGGGCGCCCACACCCCTATGGCTACACCTTC.

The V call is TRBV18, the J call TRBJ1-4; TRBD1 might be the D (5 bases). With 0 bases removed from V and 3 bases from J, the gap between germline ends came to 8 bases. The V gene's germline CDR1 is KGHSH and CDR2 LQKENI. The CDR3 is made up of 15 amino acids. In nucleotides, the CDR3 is TGTGCCAGCTCACCACCGGGACGGGCTAATGAAAAACTGTTTTTT. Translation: CASSPPGRANEKLFF. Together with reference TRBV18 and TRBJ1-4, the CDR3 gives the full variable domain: NAGVMQNPRHLVRRRGQEARLRCSPMKGHSHVYWYRQLPEEGLKFMVYLQKENIIDESGMPKERFSAEFPKEGPSILRIQQVVRGDSAAYFCASSPPGRANEKLFFGSGTQLSVL.

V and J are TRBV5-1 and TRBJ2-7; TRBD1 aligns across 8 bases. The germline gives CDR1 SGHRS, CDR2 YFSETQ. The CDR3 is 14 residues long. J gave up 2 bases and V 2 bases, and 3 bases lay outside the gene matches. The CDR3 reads CASSLGDRPYEQYF. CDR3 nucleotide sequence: TGCGCCAGCAGCTTAGGGGACAGGCCCTACGAGCAGTACTTC. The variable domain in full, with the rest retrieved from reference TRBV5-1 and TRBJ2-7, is KAGVTQTPRYLIKTRGQQVTLSCSPISGHRSVSWYQQTPGQGLQFLFEYFSETQRNKGNFPGRFSGRQFSNSRSEMNVSTLELGDSALYLCASSLGDRPYEQYFGPGTRLTVT.

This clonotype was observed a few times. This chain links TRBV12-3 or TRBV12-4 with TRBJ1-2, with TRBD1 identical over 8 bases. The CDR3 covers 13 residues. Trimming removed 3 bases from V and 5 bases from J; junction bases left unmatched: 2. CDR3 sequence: CASSFDRGYGYTF. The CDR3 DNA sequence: TGTGCCAGCAGTTTTGACAGGGGTTATGGCTACACCTTC.

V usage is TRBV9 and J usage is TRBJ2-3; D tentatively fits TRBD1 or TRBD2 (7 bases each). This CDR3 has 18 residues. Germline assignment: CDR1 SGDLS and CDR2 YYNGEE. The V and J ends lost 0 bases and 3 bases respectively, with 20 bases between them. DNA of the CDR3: TGTGCCAGCAGCGTAGCTCACCCGCAGGGGGGGGGAACAGATACGCAGTATTTT. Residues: CASSVAHPQGGGTDTQYF.

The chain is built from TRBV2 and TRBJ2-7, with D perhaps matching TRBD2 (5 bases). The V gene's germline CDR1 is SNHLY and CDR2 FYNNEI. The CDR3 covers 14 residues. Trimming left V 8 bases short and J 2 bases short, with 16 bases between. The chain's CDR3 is CASGVRAGPYEQYF. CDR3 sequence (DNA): TGTGCCAGCGGGGTGAGGGCGGGCCCCTACGAGCAGTACTTC.

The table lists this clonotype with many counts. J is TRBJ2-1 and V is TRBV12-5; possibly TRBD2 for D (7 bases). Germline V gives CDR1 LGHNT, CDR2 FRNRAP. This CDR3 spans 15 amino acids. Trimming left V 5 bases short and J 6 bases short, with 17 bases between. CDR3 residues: CASGTTGRVTNEQFF. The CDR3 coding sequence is TGTGCTAGTGGTACCACAGGGAGGGTAACCAATGAGCAGTTCTTC.

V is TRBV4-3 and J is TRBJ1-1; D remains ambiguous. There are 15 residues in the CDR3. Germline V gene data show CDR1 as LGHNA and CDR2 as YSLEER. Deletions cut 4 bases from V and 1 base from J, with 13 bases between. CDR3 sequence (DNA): TGCGCCAGCAGCCCCGTGGGCGTCGGGAACACTGAAGCTTTCTTT. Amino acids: CASSPVGVGNTEAFF.

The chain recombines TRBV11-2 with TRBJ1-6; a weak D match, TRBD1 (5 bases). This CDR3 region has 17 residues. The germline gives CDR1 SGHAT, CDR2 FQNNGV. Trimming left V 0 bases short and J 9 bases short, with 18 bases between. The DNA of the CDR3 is TGTGCCAGCAGCTTAGATGGAGAAGGGACCTTTGGTTCACCCCTCCACTTT. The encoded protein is CASSLDGEGTFGSPLHF. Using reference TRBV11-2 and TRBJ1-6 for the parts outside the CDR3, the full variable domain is EAGVAQSPRYKIIEKRQSVAFWCNPISGHATLYWYQQILGQGPKLLIQFQNNGVVDDSQLPKDRFSAERLKGVDSTLKIQPAKLEDSAVYLCASSLDGEGTFGSPLHFGNGTRLTVT.

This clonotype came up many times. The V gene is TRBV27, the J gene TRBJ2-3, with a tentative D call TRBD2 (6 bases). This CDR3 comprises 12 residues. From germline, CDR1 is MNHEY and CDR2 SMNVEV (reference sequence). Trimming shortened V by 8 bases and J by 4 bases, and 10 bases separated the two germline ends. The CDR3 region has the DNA TGTGCCAGCCGGGAGCTCCCAGATACGCAGTATTTT. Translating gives CASRELPDTQYF.

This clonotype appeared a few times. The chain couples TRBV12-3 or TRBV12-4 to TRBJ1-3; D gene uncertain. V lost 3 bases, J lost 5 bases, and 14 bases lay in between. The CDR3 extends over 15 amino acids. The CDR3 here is CASSFTGSRRNTIYF. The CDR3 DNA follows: TGTGCCAGCAGTTTTACGGGAAGCAGGAGAAACACCATATATTTT.

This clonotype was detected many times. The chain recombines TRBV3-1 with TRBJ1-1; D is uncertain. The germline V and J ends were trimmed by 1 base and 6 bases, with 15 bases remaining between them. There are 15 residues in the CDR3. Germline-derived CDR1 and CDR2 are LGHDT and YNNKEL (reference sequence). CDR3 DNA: TGTGCCAGCAGCCAAGGACTTCCGGGGATCGCTGAAGCTTTCTTT. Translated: CASSQGLPGIAEAFF.

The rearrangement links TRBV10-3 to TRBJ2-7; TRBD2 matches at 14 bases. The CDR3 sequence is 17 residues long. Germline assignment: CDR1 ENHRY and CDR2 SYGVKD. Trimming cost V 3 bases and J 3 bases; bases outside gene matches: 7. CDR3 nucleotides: TGTGCCATCAGTGATAATCTCGGGACTAGCGGGAGCTACGAGCAGTACTTC. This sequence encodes CAISDNLGTSGSYEQYF.

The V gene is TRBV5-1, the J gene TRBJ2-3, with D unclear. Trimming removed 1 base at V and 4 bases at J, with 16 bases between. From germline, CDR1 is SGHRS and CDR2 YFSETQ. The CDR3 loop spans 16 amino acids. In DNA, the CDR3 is TGCGCCAGCAGCTTGATTCCCCGTGAGCCCTCAGATACGCAGTATTTT. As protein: CASSLIPREPSDTQYF. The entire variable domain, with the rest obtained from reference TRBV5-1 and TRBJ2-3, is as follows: KAGVTQTPRYLIKTRGQQVTLSCSPISGHRSVSWYQQTPGQGLQFLFEYFSETQRNKGNFPGRFSGRQFSNSRSEMNVSTLELGDSALYLCASSLIPREPSDTQYFGPGTRLTVL.

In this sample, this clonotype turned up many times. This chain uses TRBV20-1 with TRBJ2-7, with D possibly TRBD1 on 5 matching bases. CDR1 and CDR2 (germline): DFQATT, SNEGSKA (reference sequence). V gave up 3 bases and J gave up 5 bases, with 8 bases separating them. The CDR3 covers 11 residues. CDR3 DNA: TGCAGTGCTAGGCAGGGTAACGAGCAGTACTTC. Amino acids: CSARQGNEQYF.

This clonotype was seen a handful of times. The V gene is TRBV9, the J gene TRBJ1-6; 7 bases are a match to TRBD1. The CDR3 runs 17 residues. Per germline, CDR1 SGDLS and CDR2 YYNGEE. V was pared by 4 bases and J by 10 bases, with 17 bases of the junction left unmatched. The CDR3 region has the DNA TGTGCCAGCAGCTCTCCCGTGGGGGGACAGTGGACCTCACCCCTCCACTTT. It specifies CASSSPVGGQWTSPLHF.